These 11 T cell receptor beta chains were all obtained from the same sample, sequenced in a study of cytomegalovirus exposure and HLA in healthy donors. 13 Jbeta primers and 60 Vbeta primers were used for the PCR. Profiling relied on immunoSEQ multiplex PCR, and the TCRdb table lists in-frame clones only, not all of them. The sample has 310,000 or so clones; about 90% are singletons. The sample taken for sequencing was PBMCs. The receptors shown here come from a woman aged 18-30 years in good health and CMV-seronegative.

CDR3 region: CASSRGSGGKKLFF. CDR3 coding DNA: TGTGCCAGCAGTAGAGGGTCAGGGGGTAAAAAACTGTTTTTT. The chain uses TRBV7-8 and TRBJ1-4, with TRBD1 matching over 7 bases. From germline, CDR1 is SGHVS and CDR2 FQNEAQ. Trimming cost V 6 bases and J 9 bases; bases outside gene matches: 10. CDR3 size: 14 residues.

This clone has only one observation. The chain joins TRBV5-4 to TRBJ2-5, with 7 bases that match TRBD1. This CDR3 region has 14 residues. The V gene's germline CDR1 is SGHNT and CDR2 YYREEE (reference sequence). Losses at the gene ends were 9 bases for V and 2 bases for J; bases not matched to a gene: 10. This chain's CDR3 is CAMVQDRVQETQYF. DNA of the CDR3: TGTGCCATGGTACAAGACAGGGTTCAAGAGACCCAGTACTTC. The full variable domain, rest sourced from reference TRBV5-4 and TRBJ2-5, is ETGVTQSPTHLIKTRGQQVTLRCSSQSGHNTVSWYQQALGQGPQFIFQYYREEENGRGNFPPRFSGLQFPNYSSELNVNALELDDSALYLCAMVQDRVQETQYFGPGTRLLVL.

The chain couples TRBV7-8 to TRBJ1-1; 12 positions match TRBD1. The CDR3 covers 15 residues. Germline trimming cut 6 bases from V and 5 bases from J; bases unmatched to any gene: 7. The V gene's germline CDR1 is SGHVS and CDR2 FQNEAQ. CDR3 amino acids: CASRLRDRGLTEAFF. The CDR3 DNA reads as TGTGCCAGCAGACTGAGGGACAGGGGGCTTACTGAAGCTTTCTTT.

The genes are TRBV10-3 and TRBJ2-1; TRBD2 matches 7 bases. This CDR3 contains 16 residues. V was pared by 7 bases and J by 2 bases, with 11 bases of the junction left unmatched. From germline, CDR1 is ENHRY and CDR2 SYGVKD. CDR3 sequence (DNA): TGTGCCATCAAAAACTCCGGGGGGACGACCTACAATGAGCAGTTCTTC. It codes for CAIKNSGGTTYNEQFF.

The chain employs TRBV10-3 and TRBJ1-3, with unresolved D. Between the trimmed V and J ends, which lost 10 bases and 1 base, there was a span of 8 bases. The germline CDR1 and CDR2 sequences are ENHRY and SYGVKD. The CDR3 is 12 residues long. The CDR3 nucleotides are TGTGCCAGTACAGATTCTGGAAACACCATATATTTT. Protein product: CASTDSGNTIYF.

The chain uses TRBV19 and TRBJ2-7, with 9 nucleotides matching TRBD2. The J segment lost 1 base and the V segment lost 5 bases, leaving 6 bases of the junction unmatched. The length of the CDR3 is 15 residues. CDR1 is LNHDA and CDR2 is SQIVND in the germline V gene (reference sequence). DNA of the CDR3: TGTGCCAGTAGTGCCGGCGGGGGGGCGTCCTACGAGCAGTACTTC. This gives the protein CASSAGGGASYEQYF. Full variable domain (missing parts from reference TRBV19 and TRBJ2-7): DGGITQSPKYLFRKEGQNVTLSCEQNLNHDAMYWYRQDPGQGLRLIYYSQIVNDFQKGDIAEGYSVSREKKESFPLTVTSAQKNPTAFYLCASSAGGGASYEQYFGPGTRLTVT.

This chain connects TRBV29-1 to TRBJ2-7; the match to TRBD2 covers 8 bases. CDR1 SQVTM and CDR2 ANQGSEA come from the germline V gene. The CDR3 is 14 amino acids. Trimming at V came to 1 base and at J to 2 bases, leaving 4 bases not matched to a gene. CDR3: CSVEGSAGAYEQYF. CDR3 sequence (DNA): TGCAGCGTTGAAGGTTCAGCGGGGGCCTACGAGCAGTACTTC.

CDR3 in DNA: TGCAGTGCAGAGAGCGGCTGGGGCTACACCTTC. It translates to CSAESGWGYTF. This chain connects TRBV20-1 to TRBJ1-2; D is ambiguous. With 6 bases removed from V and 8 bases from J, the gap between germline ends came to 13 bases. Germline assignment: CDR1 DFQATT and CDR2 SNEGSKA (reference sequence). The CDR3 totals 11 residues.

This clone was detected a few times. The sample holds other DNA sequences that translate to the same CDR3. The chain has TRBV4-1 and TRBJ2-5; D is unclear. Germline assignment: CDR1 MGHRA and CDR2 YSYEKL. Between the trimmed V and J ends, which lost 0 bases and 4 bases, there was a span of 3 bases. This CDR3 is built from 12 residues. The CDR3 nucleotides read TGCGCCAGCAGCCAAGATCGAGAGACCCAGTACTTC. Translated, it gives CASSQDRETQYF.

The V and J genes are TRBV5-1 and TRBJ2-7; possibly TRBD1 for D (6 bases). The CDR3 is 14 amino acids. The germline CDR1 and CDR2 sequences are SGHRS and YFSETQ. The ends were cut back, 4 bases at V and 4 bases at J, with 15 bases in the middle. The CDR3 reads CASSVPTGSYEQYF. The CDR3 coding sequence is TGCGCCAGCAGCGTGCCGACAGGTTCTTACGAGCAGTACTTC.

This sequence joins TRBV4-1 and TRBJ2-7, with TRBD2 matching over 11 bases. Germline V gene sequence: CDR1 MGHRA, CDR2 YSYEKL. CDR3 length equals 14 residues. V lost 1 base, J lost 4 bases, and 0 bases stayed unmatched. The CDR3 loop is CASSQGTSGYEQYF. The CDR3 coding sequence is TGCGCCAGCAGCCAAGGGACTAGCGGGTACGAGCAGTACTTC.